Listed below are T cell receptor beta chains from one sample, sequenced in a study of CD8+ T cells in alopecia areata. TCRdb's table, derived via immunoSEQ multiplex PCR, lists solely in-frame clones and lacks some. The table has about 150,000 clones, roughly 44% seen once. The sample was CD4+ T cells sorted from blood. The receptor set was obtained from a human donor with alopecia areata. Both conserved end residues are part of each CDR3. The D gene is left open where the match is weak. Clone size appears in some rows only: once, few, many, or a class for an expanded clone.

J gene: TRBJ2-7
D gene: .
clone size: few
V gene: TRBV29-1
CDR3 protein: CSVAPQGNEQYF
CDR3 DNA: TGCAGCGTTGCACCGCAGGGTAACGAGCAGTACTTC

J gene: TRBJ2-5
D gene: .
clone size: .
V gene: TRBV29-1
CDR3 protein: CSVEVGVGSGRRETQYF
CDR3 DNA: TGCAGCGTTGAAGTAGGAGTGGGAAGTGGTCGAAGGGAGACCCAGTACTTC

J gene: TRBJ2-1
D gene: TRBD2
clone size: few
V gene: TRBV19
CDR3 protein: CASSLAGKYNEQFF
CDR3 DNA: TGTGCCAGTAGTCTAGCGGGGAAATACAATGAGCAGTTCTTC

J gene: TRBJ2-7
D gene: .
clone size: .
V gene: TRBV30
CDR3 protein: CAWTGDRYEQYF
CDR3 DNA: TGTGCCTGGACGGGAGATCGTTACGAGCAGTACTTC

J gene: TRBJ2-4
D gene: .
clone size: few
V gene: TRBV2
CDR3 protein: CASAYRVVKNIQYF
CDR3 DNA: TGTGCCAGCGCCTACAGGGTGGTCAAAAACATTCAGTACTTC

J gene: TRBJ1-1
D gene: TRBD1
clone size: .
V gene: TRBV6-1
CDR3 protein: CASSDPTDRRNTEAFF
CDR3 DNA: TGTGCCAGCAGTGACCCAACGGACAGGAGGAACACTGAAGCTTTCTTT

J gene: TRBJ2-1
D gene: .
clone size: few
V gene: TRBV30
CDR3 protein: CAWSKGSYNEQFF
CDR3 DNA: TGTGCCTGGTCAAAGGGCTCCTACAATGAGCAGTTCTTC

J gene: TRBJ1-1
D gene: .
clone size: few
V gene: TRBV5-1
CDR3 protein: CASSLVGEEAFF
CDR3 DNA: TGCGCCAGCAGCTTGGTGGGAGAAGAAGCTTTCTTT

J gene: TRBJ1-5
D gene: .
clone size: .
V gene: TRBV7-9
CDR3 protein: CASSLSGYGGNQPQHF
CDR3 DNA: TGTGCCAGCAGCTTGTCAGGGTATGGGGGCAATCAGCCCCAGCATTTT

J gene: TRBJ2-3
D gene: TRBD2
clone size: few
V gene: TRBV7-9
CDR3 protein: CASSLDLAGDKDTQYF
CDR3 DNA: TGTGCCAGCAGCTTAGATCTAGCGGGAGATAAAGATACGCAGTATTTT

J gene: TRBJ2-2
D gene: TRBD2
clone size: few
V gene: TRBV7-2
CDR3 protein: CASSTLAGVSPGELFF
CDR3 DNA: TGTGCCAGCAGCACCCTAGCGGGAGTATCCCCTGGGGAGCTGTTTTTT

J gene: TRBJ1-2
D gene: .
clone size: few
V gene: TRBV29-1
CDR3 protein: CSVRVPTGYTF
CDR3 DNA: TGCAGCGTCAGGGTCCCGACCGGCTACACCTTC

J gene: TRBJ1-1
D gene: .
clone size: .
V gene: TRBV29-1
CDR3 protein: CSVTDPMAFF
CDR3 DNA: TGCAGCGTTACCGACCCCATGGCTTTCTTT

J gene: TRBJ1-2
D gene: .
clone size: .
V gene: TRBV30
CDR3 protein: CAWTARQDYGYTF
CDR3 DNA: TGTGCCTGGACCGCCCGACAGGATTATGGCTACACCTTC

J gene: TRBJ2-5
D gene: .
clone size: .
V gene: TRBV5-1
CDR3 protein: CASSFSGQETQYF
CDR3 DNA: TGCGCCAGCAGCTTTAGCGGTCAAGAGACCCAGTACTTC

J gene: TRBJ2-1
D gene: TRBD2
clone size: few
V gene: TRBV27
CDR3 protein: CASRLLTSGDEQFF
CDR3 DNA: TGTGCCAGCAGATTATTGACTAGCGGTGATGAGCAGTTCTTC

J gene: TRBJ2-6
D gene: .
clone size: few
V gene: TRBV7-2
CDR3 protein: CASSQGGAGANVLTF
CDR3 DNA: TGTGCCAGCAGCCAAGGAGGCGCTGGGGCCAACGTCCTGACTTTC

J gene: TRBJ2-7
D gene: TRBD1
clone size: .
V gene: TRBV28
CDR3 protein: CASWGQGIEQYF
CDR3 DNA: TGTGCCAGCTGGGGACAGGGGATCGAGCAGTACTTC

J gene: TRBJ1-2
D gene: .
clone size: few
V gene: TRBV4-1
CDR3 protein: CASSPQIMVIGGYTF
CDR3 DNA: TGCGCCAGCAGCCCCCAGATCATGGTCATAGGGGGCTACACCTTC

J gene: TRBJ2-1
D gene: TRBD2
clone size: .
V gene: TRBV30
CDR3 protein: CAWKDPSGKVNYNEQFF
CDR3 DNA: TGTGCCTGGAAAGACCCTAGCGGCAAAGTAAACTACAATGAGCAGTTCTTC

J gene: TRBJ2-3
D gene: .
clone size: .
V gene: TRBV18
CDR3 protein: CASSPQYTDTQYF
CDR3 DNA: TGTGCCAGCTCACCCCAATACACAGATACGCAGTATTTT

J gene: TRBJ1-5
D gene: .
clone size: few
V gene: TRBV29-1
CDR3 protein: CSVGDIGQPQHF
CDR3 DNA: TGCAGCGTCGGGGACATAGGTCAGCCCCAGCATTTT